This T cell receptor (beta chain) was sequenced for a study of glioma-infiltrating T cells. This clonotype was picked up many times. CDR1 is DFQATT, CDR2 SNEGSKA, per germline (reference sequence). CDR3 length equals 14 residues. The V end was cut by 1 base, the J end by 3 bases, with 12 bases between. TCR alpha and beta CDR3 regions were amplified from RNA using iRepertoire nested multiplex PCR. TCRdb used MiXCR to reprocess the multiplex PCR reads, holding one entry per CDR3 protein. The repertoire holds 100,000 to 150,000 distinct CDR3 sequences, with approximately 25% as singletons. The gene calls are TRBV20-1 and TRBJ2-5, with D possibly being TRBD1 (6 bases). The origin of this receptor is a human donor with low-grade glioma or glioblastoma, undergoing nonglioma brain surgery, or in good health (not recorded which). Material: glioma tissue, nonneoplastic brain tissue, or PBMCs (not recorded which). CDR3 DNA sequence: TGCAGTGCTAGAGGGATGGGGGCGGAAGAGACCCAGTACTTC. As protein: CSARGMGAEETQYF.